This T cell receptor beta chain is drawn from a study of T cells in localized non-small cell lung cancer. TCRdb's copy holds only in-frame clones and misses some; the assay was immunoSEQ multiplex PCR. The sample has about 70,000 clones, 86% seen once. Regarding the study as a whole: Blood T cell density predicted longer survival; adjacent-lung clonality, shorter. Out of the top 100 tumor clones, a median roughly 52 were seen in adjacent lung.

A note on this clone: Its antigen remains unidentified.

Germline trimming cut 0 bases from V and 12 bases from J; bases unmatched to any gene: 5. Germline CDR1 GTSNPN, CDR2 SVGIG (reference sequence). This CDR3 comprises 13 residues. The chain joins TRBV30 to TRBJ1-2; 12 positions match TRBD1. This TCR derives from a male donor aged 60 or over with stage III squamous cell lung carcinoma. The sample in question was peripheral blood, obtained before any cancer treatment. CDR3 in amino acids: CAWSVQGQGAHTF. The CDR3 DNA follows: TGTGCCTGGAGTGTACAGGGACAGGGGGCCCACACCTTC.